This T cell receptor beta chain came from a study of shared clonotypes between healthy human individuals. Overall study: Used for every donor were three CD4 naive, three CD4 memory, two CD8 naive and one CD8 memory plate. Study outcomes and limitations: The study generally estimated greater richness for naive than memory subsets. What limited the represented genetic and exposure-history diversity was the small number of donors. Blood was the sole source, and tissue repertoires probably differ.

The CDR3 runs to 17 residues. Germline CDR1 and CDR2: MDHEN and SYDVKM. Unmatched junction bases numbered 12, after V lost 6 bases and J lost 6 bases. Concerning this clone itself: Its matching antigen is unknown.

Sequencing was performed with immunoSEQ multiplex PCR; in TCRdb, only in-frame clones are kept and a portion is missing. The sample lists roughly 720,000 clones, around 90% occurring once. The chain recombines TRBV28 with TRBJ2-1, with 12 bases aligning to TRBD2. The specimen was memory CD8+ T cells from PBMCs. Subset reported: CD45RO+ cells pooled with CCR7-negative TemRA cells. This receptor was taken from a man aged 18 to 30 in good health. Some clones in this sample may be carry-over from other donors' samples. CDR3 in amino acids: CASSPLLAGGLGNEQFF. The CDR3 nucleotides are TGTGCCAGCAGCCCCCTACTAGCGGGAGGCCTAGGCAATGAGCAGTTCTTC.